This T cell receptor beta chain was sequenced for a study of neoadjuvant nivolumab and ipilimumab in lung cancer. Findings and limits, study-wide: Only two of four nivolumab-treated tumors gained richness and clonality by surgery. TCR clonality did not significantly correlate with pathologic tumor regression. A small number of samples were TCR sequenced.

This clone was observed a single time. The target antigen is unknown. Germline V lookup: CDR1 SGHTA, CDR2 FQGNSA. The CDR3 length is 14 residues. The V end was cut by 1 base, the J end by 5 bases, with 8 bases between. The table came from immunoSEQ multiplex PCR; TCRdb's copy has only in-frame clones and leaves some out. Of 25,000 to 30,000 clones listed, roughly 76% are singletons. The specimen was tumor tissue, collected after neoadjuvant nivolumab, alone or with ipilimumab, at or shortly before surgery. This chain joins TRBV7-2 and TRBJ1-4, with D unresolved. The source of this sequence is an adult with non-small cell lung cancer. The CDR3 DNA reads TGTGCCAGCAGCTTAGGGCCGGGGAATGAAAAACTGTTTTTT. It specifies CASSLGPGNEKLFF. Full variable domain (rest looked up from reference TRBV7-2 and TRBJ1-4): GAGVSQSPSNKVTEKGKDVELRCDPISGHTALYWYRQSLGQGLEFLIYFQGNSAPDKSGLPSDRFSAERTGGSVSTLTIQRTQQEDSAVYLCASSLGPGNEKLFFGSGTQLSVL.